One and the same sample provided the 23 T cell receptor beta chains below, sequenced in a study of chemoradiotherapy in HPV16-positive cancers. Clones were sequenced by immunoSEQ multiplex PCR, and TCRdb holds only the in-frame ones, with some missing. The sample lists 3,000 or so clones; around 87% were seen once. The input for sequencing was tumor tissue, taken from a patient who underwent chemoradiotherapy. All receptors come from a human donor with HPV-associated anogenital cancer.

The chain is built from TRBV4-2 and TRBJ2-2; D is unresolved. There are 15 residues in the CDR3. With 5 bases removed from V and 4 bases from J, the gap between germline ends came to 14 bases. Per germline, CDR1 LGHNA and CDR2 YNFKEQ. CDR3 residues: CASSSQEKVTGELFF. The CDR3 DNA reads TGTGCCAGCAGCTCCCAGGAGAAGGTCACCGGGGAGCTGTTTTTT.

The chain couples TRBV6-6 to TRBJ2-5; 11 bases match TRBD2. The CDR3 contains 14 residues. V was clipped by 6 bases and J by 3 bases; unmatched bases: 3. CDR1 and CDR2 from the germline V gene are MNHNY and SVGAGI (reference sequence). The CDR3 DNA sequence: TGTGCCAGCAGCAAGGGACTAGCGGAAGAGACCCAGTACTTC. Translation: CASSKGLAEETQYF.

This chain joins TRBV30 and TRBJ1-5; D uncertain. There are 16 residues in the CDR3. The germline V gene has CDR1 GTSNPN and CDR2 SVGIG (reference sequence). V lost 3 bases and J lost 7, with 22 bases in between. The CDR3 DNA follows: TGTGCCTGGAGGCCCCGAGGCGGGAGGGAAAGGCAGCCCCAGCATTTT. Protein product: CAWRPRGGRERQPQHF.

This sequence joins TRBV30 and TRBJ2-2; 8 bases agree with TRBD2. The germline CDR1 and CDR2 sequences are GTSNPN and SVGIG (reference sequence). The CDR3 consists of 13 residues. The V segment lost 2 bases and the J segment 6 bases; nucleotides outside the gene matches: 2. The CDR3 DNA reads TGTGCCTGGAGTCGGACTAGCTCCGGGGAGCTGTTTTTT. This translates into CAWSRTSSGELFF.

This clone has just a few counts. This chain links TRBV7-9 with TRBJ2-7; 7 nucleotides align to TRBD2. Trimming took 2 bases from V and 1 from J; bases not matched to a gene: 2. CDR1 and CDR2 (germline): SEHNR, FQNEAQ (reference sequence). This CDR3 is built from 14 residues. The CDR3 here is CASSLRSGSYEQYF. Here the CDR3 DNA reads TGTGCCAGCAGCTTACGTAGCGGGTCCTACGAGCAGTACTTC.

The chain couples TRBV14 to TRBJ2-3; a weak D match, TRBD2 (5 bases). The CDR3 contains 13 residues. Trimming left V 0 bases short and J 5 bases short, with 6 bases between. The germline CDR1 and CDR2 sequences are SGHDN and FVKESK. The CDR3 bases are TGTGCCAGCAGCCAAGATGCGGGAGATACGCAGTATTTT. Protein: CASSQDAGDTQYF.

The rearrangement uses TRBV30 and TRBJ1-6, with D possibly being TRBD1 (6 bases). V was shortened by 0 bases and J by 0 bases, with 12 bases between the two germline ends. The germline CDR1 and CDR2 sequences are GTSNPN and SVGIG (reference sequence). The CDR3 runs to 17 residues. In DNA form, the CDR3 reads TGTGCCTGGAGTGTACGGGGGGCGGGCTCCTATAATTCACCCCTCCACTTT. This encodes CAWSVRGAGSYNSPLHF.

This sequence joins TRBV19 and TRBJ2-7, with a weak D call TRBD2 (6 bases). Trimming pared 10 bases from V and 1 base from J, leaving 17 bases between. The CDR3 consists of 14 residues. In germline, CDR1 is LNHDA, CDR2 SQIVND (reference sequence). For the CDR3, the DNA is TGTGCCACCTCCCGTAGCGGAGGATCCTACGAGCAGTACTTC. It codes for CATSRSGGSYEQYF.

The gene calls are TRBV28 and TRBJ2-7; maybe TRBD1 (6 bases). Between the trimmed V and J ends, which lost 3 bases and 4 bases, there was a span of 7 bases. In germline, CDR1 is MDHEN, CDR2 SYDVKM. The CDR3 consists of 12 residues. The CDR3 protein is CASSFQGYEQYF. CDR3 DNA sequence: TGTGCCAGCAGTTTTCAGGGGTACGAGCAGTACTTC.

The gene calls are TRBV28 and TRBJ1-6; tentatively, D is TRBD1 (6 bases). Trimming pared 3 bases from V and 8 bases from J, leaving 14 bases between. This CDR3 has 15 amino acids. Germline values: CDR1 MDHEN, CDR2 SYDVKM. The CDR3 is CASSLGRGFHSPLHF. In nucleotides, the CDR3 is TGTGCCAGCAGTTTGGGCAGGGGATTTCATTCACCCCTCCACTTT.

The V call is TRBV4-2, the J call TRBJ1-5; unclear D gene. Per germline, CDR1 LGHNA and CDR2 YNFKEQ. This CDR3 is 15 amino acids long. Trimming left V 0 bases short and J 4 bases short, with 10 bases between. CDR3: CASSQDLSSNQPQHF. CDR3 nucleotide sequence: TGTGCCAGCAGCCAAGATCTGAGTTCTAATCAGCCCCAGCATTTT.

The genes are TRBV7-2 and TRBJ2-3; a weak D match, TRBD1 (5 bases). The V and J ends lost 8 bases and 1 base respectively, with 7 bases between them. Germline assignment: CDR1 SGHTA and CDR2 FQGNSA. CDR3 length: 12 residues. The CDR3 sequence: CASSQGTDTQYF. The CDR3 DNA sequence: TGTGCCAGCTCACAGGGCACAGATACGCAGTATTTT.

The V and J genes are TRBV30 and TRBJ2-7, with D perhaps matching TRBD2 (7 bases). Germline V gene sequence: CDR1 GTSNPN, CDR2 SVGIG (reference sequence). CDR3 length: 15 residues. V lost 2 bases and J lost 2, with 16 bases in between. The CDR3 bases are TGTGCCTGGAGTAAGGGGGGGACGTCGGCCTACGAGCAGTACTTC. As protein: CAWSKGGTSAYEQYF.

The V gene is TRBV5-4, the J gene TRBJ2-7, with D perhaps matching TRBD2 (5 bases). The V end was cut by 4 bases, the J end by 0 bases, with 17 bases between. Germline V CDR1 and CDR2: SGHNT, YYREEE (reference sequence). There are 16 residues in the CDR3. The CDR3 is CASSPGVGLSSYEQYF. Here the CDR3 DNA reads TGTGCCAGCAGCCCCGGGGTAGGCCTTAGCTCCTACGAGCAGTACTTC.

The chain carries TRBV5-1 and TRBJ1-2; possible D gene TRBD1, 6 bases. The V gene's germline CDR1 is SGHRS and CDR2 YFSETQ. V was pared by 4 bases and J by 6 bases, with 19 bases between. This CDR3 has 15 amino acids. DNA of the CDR3: TGCGCCAGCAGCCCCCGTCCCGGGGGGCGGGATGGCTACACCTTC. This encodes CASSPRPGGRDGYTF. Together with reference TRBV5-1 and TRBJ1-2, the CDR3 gives the full variable domain: KAGVTQTPRYLIKTRGQQVTLSCSPISGHRSVSWYQQTPGQGLQFLFEYFSETQRNKGNFPGRFSGRQFSNSRSEMNVSTLELGDSALYLCASSPRPGGRDGYTFGSGTRLTVV.

This clone appeared once. This chain links TRBV11-2 with TRBJ1-2; TRBD1 aligns across 8 bases. CDR3 length equals 14 residues. Germline assignment: CDR1 SGHAT and CDR2 FQNNGV. V shed 5 bases and J 4 bases; nucleotides not matched to a gene: 6. CDR3 sequence: CASSVTGTGYGYTF. Written as DNA, the CDR3 is TGTGCCAGCAGCGTCACCGGGACAGGCTATGGCTACACCTTC. The full variable domain, its missing parts supplied by reference TRBV11-2 and TRBJ1-2, is EAGVAQSPRYKIIEKRQSVAFWCNPISGHATLYWYQQILGQGPKLLIQFQNNGVVDDSQLPKDRFSAERLKGVDSTLKIQPAKLEDSAVYLCASSVTGTGYGYTFGSGTRLTVV.

The V and J genes are TRBV4-2 and TRBJ2-1, with D unresolved. Germline V gene data show CDR1 as LGHNA and CDR2 as YNFKEQ. V was shortened by 4 bases and J by 9 bases, with 16 bases between the two germline ends. The CDR3 is 14 amino acids. The CDR3 loop reads CASSPKIAGSEQFF. The CDR3 DNA sequence: TGTGCCAGCAGCCCCAAAATAGCAGGATCTGAGCAGTTCTTC.

This chain links TRBV7-3 with TRBJ2-5; D remains unclear. The V and J ends lost 1 base and 4 bases respectively, with 7 bases between them. The CDR3 is 13 amino acids. Germline V CDR1 and CDR2: SGHTA, FQGTGA. CDR3 in amino acids: CASSLSFSETQYF. For the CDR3, the DNA is TGTGCCAGCAGCTTAAGTTTCTCAGAGACCCAGTACTTC.

The CDR3 DNA reads TGTGCCAGCATAGACTTAACCGGGGAGCTGTTTTTT. This sequence encodes CASIDLTGELFF. The chain uses TRBV6-1 and TRBJ2-2; D is undetermined. This CDR3 is built from 12 residues. V dropped 7 bases and J dropped 5 bases, with 8 bases sitting between them. Germline-derived CDR1 and CDR2 are MNHNS and SASEGT.

This clone was recorded only once. V usage is TRBV6-6 and J usage is TRBJ2-3, with D hard to call. Germline V gene lookup returns CDR1 MNHNY and CDR2 SVGAGI (reference sequence). The CDR3 length is 13 residues. With 7 bases removed from V and 2 bases from J, the gap between germline ends came to 10 bases. The CDR3 DNA reads as TGTGCCAGCACGGCAGTAAACACAGATACGCAGTATTTT. It translates to CASTAVNTDTQYF.

The rearrangement joins TRBV19 to TRBJ2-7; D gene unclear. This CDR3 comprises 13 residues. Germline V lookup: CDR1 LNHDA, CDR2 SQIVND (reference sequence). The ends were cut back, 2 bases at V and 3 bases at J, with 8 bases in the middle. The CDR3 loop reads CASSIRINYEQYF. The CDR3 nucleotides are TGTGCCAGTAGTATACGAATCAACTACGAGCAGTACTTC. Full variable domain (rest looked up from reference TRBV19 and TRBJ2-7): DGGITQSPKYLFRKEGQNVTLSCEQNLNHDAMYWYRQDPGQGLRLIYYSQIVNDFQKGDIAEGYSVSREKKESFPLTVTSAQKNPTAFYLCASSIRINYEQYFGPGTRLTVT.

The chain joins TRBV4-2 to TRBJ2-3; 11 bases line up with TRBD2. After removal of 3 bases from V and 2 bases from J, the junction contained 4 bases not matched to a gene. Germline values: CDR1 LGHNA, CDR2 YNFKEQ. The CDR3 length is 16 residues. The chain's CDR3 is CASSQLAGGITDTQYF. CDR3 sequence (DNA): TGTGCCAGCAGCCAGCTAGCGGGGGGAATCACAGATACGCAGTATTTT.

This clone was observed a few times. The CDR3 region is CASSSGEANVLTF. The CDR3 nucleotides are TGTGCCAGCTCGTCGGGTGAGGCCAACGTCCTGACTTTC. The chain employs TRBV18 and TRBJ2-6; D is undetermined. This CDR3 contains 13 residues. CDR1 and CDR2 from the germline V gene are KGHSH and LQKENI. V was pared by 6 bases and J by 6 bases, with 9 bases between.